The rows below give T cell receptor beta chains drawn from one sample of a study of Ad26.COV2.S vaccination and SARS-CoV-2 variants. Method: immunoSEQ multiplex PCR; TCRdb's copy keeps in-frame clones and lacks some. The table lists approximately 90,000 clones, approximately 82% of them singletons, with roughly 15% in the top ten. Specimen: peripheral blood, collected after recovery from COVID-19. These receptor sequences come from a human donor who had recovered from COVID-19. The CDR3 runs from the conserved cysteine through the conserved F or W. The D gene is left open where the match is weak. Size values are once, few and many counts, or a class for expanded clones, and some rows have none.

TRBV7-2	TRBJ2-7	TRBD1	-	TGTGCCAGCAGCGCAACGGGACAGGGGCACTACGAGCAGTACTTC	CASSATGQGHYEQYF
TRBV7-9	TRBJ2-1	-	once	TGTGCCAGCAGCGGACCCCCCACCTCCCCGGGGGTCTACAATGAGCAGTTCTTC	CASSGPPTSPGVYNEQFF
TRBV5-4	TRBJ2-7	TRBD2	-	TGTGCCAGCAGCTTGGCGGGAGGGATATACGAGCAGTACTTC	CASSLAGGIYEQYF
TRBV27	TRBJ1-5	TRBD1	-	TGTGCCAGCAGTTTATCCACAGGGGGTGTTAATCAGCCCCAGCATTTT	CASSLSTGGVNQPQHF
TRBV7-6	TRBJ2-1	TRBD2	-	TGTGCCAGCAGCTTACAACTAGCGGGAGGGCTAAGCTCCTACAATGAGCAGTTCTTC	CASSLQLAGGLSSYNEQFF
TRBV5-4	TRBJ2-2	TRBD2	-	TGTGCCAGCAGCCGAGAGCGGGAGACAGGCGGGGAGCTGTTTTTT	CASSRERETGGELFF
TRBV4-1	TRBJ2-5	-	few	TGCGCCAGCAGCCAAGTCCCCAGGGGAGGGGGGACCCAGTACTTC	CASSQVPRGGGTQYF
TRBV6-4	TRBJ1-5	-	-	TGTGCCAGCAGCTCGGGGGAAACCGCCAATCAGCCCCAGCATTTT	CASSSGETANQPQHF
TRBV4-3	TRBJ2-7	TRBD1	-	TGCGCCAGCAGCCCCGGGACAGGGGAGTACGAGCAGTACTTC	CASSPGTGEYEQYF
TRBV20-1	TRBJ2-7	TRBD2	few	TGCAGTGCAAGTATTGTGGGGACTAGCGGGAGATACGAGCAGTACTTC	CSASIVGTSGRYEQYF
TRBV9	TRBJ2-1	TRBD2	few	TGTGCCAGCAGCGATGGTTTTCTAGCGGGAGGAAACAATGAGCAGTTCTTC	CASSDGFLAGGNNEQFF
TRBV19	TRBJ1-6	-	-	TGTGCCAGTAGTATAGAACTGTTCTTTAATTCACCCCTCCACTTT	CASSIELFFNSPLHF
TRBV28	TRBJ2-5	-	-	TGTGCCAGCAGCAGGGGTAGTGGGGACATGTACCAAGAGACCCAGTACTTC	CASSRGSGDMYQETQYF
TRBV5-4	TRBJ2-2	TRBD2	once	TGTGCCAGCAGCGCGACCGGGACTAGCGGGAGGAGATTGAGGGAGCTGTTTTTT	CASSATGTSGRRLRELFF